The clone carrying this TCR beta chain has a count of ten or more. Antigen unknown. The data derive from a study of T cell responses to AZD1222 COVID-19 vaccine. Study outcomes and limitations: Spike-wide vaccine-associated CD4 TCRs dominated at 160-218 and 743-854. White British people made up most donors, females outnumbered males, and clonal diversity was possibly underestimated. A reported finding is that nearly half of spike-specific TCRs target unmutated variant regions. Elevations in Spike-specific TCR breadth and depth followed administration of two AZD1222 doses.

TCRdb's copy holds only in-frame clones and misses some; the assay was immunoSEQ multiplex PCR. The sample lists around 100,000 clones; roughly four fifths were seen once. V was pared by 7 bases and J by 3 bases, with 8 bases between. This CDR3 has 12 residues. Germline assignment: CDR1 MNHNY and CDR2 SVGAGI (reference sequence). This clonotype was sampled from an adult in good health. This material consisted of peripheral blood, taken on day 0 of AZD1222 vaccination. The chain has TRBV6-6 and TRBJ2-3, with D hard to call. CDR3 region: CASTYGTDTQYF. The DNA for the CDR3 is TGTGCCAGCACCTACGGTACAGATACGCAGTATTTT.